These 5 T cell receptor beta chains were all obtained from the same sample, sequenced in a study of Ad26.COV2.S vaccination and SARS-CoV-2 variants. Treatment meaning: approximately 18 received Ad26.COV2.S at low or high dose, single or two shots; roughly 5 received placebo; per-sample allocation not given. Samples came from day 63 after the first vaccine or placebo injection. Profiling relied on immunoSEQ multiplex PCR, and the TCRdb table lists in-frame clones only, not all of them. The table shows about 410,000 clones, with roughly nine tenths occurring only once. Specimen: peripheral blood, collected in a trial of Ad26.COV2.S vaccine versus placebo. The source of these receptors is a person between 18 and 65 years old who received the Ad26.COV2.S COVID-19 vaccine or a placebo.

V is TRBV6-5 and J is TRBJ1-2, with TRBD1 as a possible D gene (5 bases). The CDR3 sequence is 15 residues long. In germline, CDR1 is MNHEY, CDR2 SVGAGI. Trimming removed 2 bases from V and 4 bases from J, with 14 bases in between. DNA of the CDR3: TGTGCCAGCAGTTACAGGCCGGGACGGCGCTATGGCTACACCTTC. It translates to CASSYRPGRRYGYTF.

The rearrangement links TRBV7-9 to TRBJ2-1; 9 nucleotides align to TRBD1. The CDR3 is 19 amino acids. Germline CDR1 SEHNR, CDR2 FQNEAQ (reference sequence). The V gene end was trimmed by 3 bases and the J gene end by 2 bases; junction bases not matched to a gene: 14. In DNA, the CDR3 is TGTGCCAGCAGCTTCTCCGGGACAGGGCCCTCGGCGGCCTACAATGAGCAGTTCTTC. Protein sequence: CASSFSGTGPSAAYNEQFF.

Only one count was recorded for this clone. CDR3 bases: TGTGCCTGGAGTGTACTAGGAACCGGAAACACCATATATTTT. It yields the protein CAWSVLGTGNTIYF. The V and J genes are TRBV30 and TRBJ1-3; no clear D gene. This CDR3 contains 14 residues. The V gene lost 0 bases and the J gene lost 4 bases, with 10 bases spanning the gap. CDR1 GTSNPN and CDR2 SVGIG come from the germline V gene (reference sequence).

V gene TRBV2 combines with J gene TRBJ2-5, with 7 positions matching TRBD2. The CDR3 totals 15 residues. The trim removed 5 bases at V and 5 bases at J, leaving 11 bases unmatched. CDR1 is SNHLY, CDR2 FYNNEI, per germline. The CDR3 loop is CASSRFGGFRETQYF. CDR3 sequence (DNA): TGTGCCAGCAGTAGATTCGGGGGGTTTCGGGAGACCCAGTACTTC. Full variable domain (rest looked up from reference TRBV2 and TRBJ2-5): EPEVTQTPSHQVTQMGQEVILRCVPISNHLYFYWYRQILGQKVEFLVSFYNNEISEKSEIFDDQFSVERPDGSNFTLKIRSTKLEDSAMYFCASSRFGGFRETQYFGPGTRLLVL.

This chain links TRBV5-4 with TRBJ1-2; tentative D call: TRBD1 (5 bases). V was trimmed by 4 bases and J by 6 bases, leaving 10 bases between them. Per the germline V gene, CDR1 is SGHNT and CDR2 is YYREEE (reference sequence). The CDR3 is made up of 12 amino acids. The CDR3 sequence is CASSVQADGYTF. The CDR3 DNA is TGTGCCAGCAGCGTACAGGCGGATGGCTACACCTTC.